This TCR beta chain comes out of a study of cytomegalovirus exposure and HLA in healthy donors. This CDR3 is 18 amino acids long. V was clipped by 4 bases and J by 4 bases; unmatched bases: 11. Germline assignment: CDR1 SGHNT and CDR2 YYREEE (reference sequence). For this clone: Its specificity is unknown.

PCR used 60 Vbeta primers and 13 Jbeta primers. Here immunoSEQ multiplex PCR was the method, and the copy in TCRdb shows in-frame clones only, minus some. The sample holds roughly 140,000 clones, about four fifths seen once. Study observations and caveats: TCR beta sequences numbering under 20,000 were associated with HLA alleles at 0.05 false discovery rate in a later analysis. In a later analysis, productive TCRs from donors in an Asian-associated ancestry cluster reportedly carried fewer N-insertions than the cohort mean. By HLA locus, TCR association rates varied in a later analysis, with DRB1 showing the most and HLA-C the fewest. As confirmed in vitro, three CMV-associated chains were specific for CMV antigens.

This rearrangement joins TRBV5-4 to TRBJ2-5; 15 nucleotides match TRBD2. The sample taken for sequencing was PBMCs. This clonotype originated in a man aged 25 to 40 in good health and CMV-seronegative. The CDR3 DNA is TGTGCCAGCAGCCCCCGGACTAGCGGGAGGGTACCTTCAGAGACCCAGTACTTC. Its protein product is CASSPRTSGRVPSETQYF.